This T cell receptor beta chain derives from a study of beta chain features in type 1 diabetes. At the level of the study: Examination spanned around 100,000,000 sorted cells from all samples.

Points from the study as a whole: Within each of all four CD4+ subsets, Type 1 diabetes patients had TCRB CDR3s that were moderately but significantly shorter. Across patients, naive, central memory and Treg TCRB repertoires exhibited apparently greater similarity than was observed across healthy donors. Reduced insertions and increased deletions marked VDJ junctions in type 1 diabetes patients.

The ends lost 4 bases at V and 6 bases at J; junction bases unmatched: 8. In germline, CDR1 is MDHEN, CDR2 SYDVKM. The CDR3 sequence is 15 residues long. As regards this clone: Its antigen remains unidentified.

Researchers reported sorting CD4+ naive, central memory, regulatory and stem cell-like memory cells via CD45RO/CCR7/CD25/CD127/CD95/CD27. The isolated RNA, all of it, was reverse transcribed, so expressed TCRB transcripts were what got sequenced. Assay used: immunoSEQ multiplex PCR; TCRdb lists only in-frame clones, some missing. Of over 650,000 clones listed, 11% to 15% are singletons. What was sequenced was naive CD4+ T cells from blood. This chain uses TRBV28 with TRBJ2-3; TRBD2 aligns across 9 bases. The source is a man in his late teens or twenties with type 1 diabetes. CDR3 nucleotides: TGTGCCAGCAGTTCACCAGCGGGGGGTCTGGATACGCAGTATTTT. This translates into CASSSPAGGLDTQYF.